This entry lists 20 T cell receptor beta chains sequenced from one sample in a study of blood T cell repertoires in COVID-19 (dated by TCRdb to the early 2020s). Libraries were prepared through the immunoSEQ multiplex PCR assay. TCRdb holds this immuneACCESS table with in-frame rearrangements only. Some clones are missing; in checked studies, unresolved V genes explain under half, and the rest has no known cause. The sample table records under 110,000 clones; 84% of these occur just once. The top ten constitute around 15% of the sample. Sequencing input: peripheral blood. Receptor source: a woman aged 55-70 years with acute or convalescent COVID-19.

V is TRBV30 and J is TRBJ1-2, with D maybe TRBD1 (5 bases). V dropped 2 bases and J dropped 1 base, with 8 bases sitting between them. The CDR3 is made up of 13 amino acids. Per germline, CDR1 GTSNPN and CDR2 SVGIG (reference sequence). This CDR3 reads CAWSRGINYGYTF. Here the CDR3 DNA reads TGTGCCTGGAGTAGGGGAATTAACTATGGCTACACCTTC. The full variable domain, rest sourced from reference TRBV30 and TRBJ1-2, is SQTIHQWPATLVQPVGSPLSLECTVEGTSNPNLYWYRQAAGRGLQLLFYSVGIGQISSEVPQNLSASRPQDRQFILSSKKLLLSDSGFYLCAWSRGINYGYTFGSGTRLTVV.

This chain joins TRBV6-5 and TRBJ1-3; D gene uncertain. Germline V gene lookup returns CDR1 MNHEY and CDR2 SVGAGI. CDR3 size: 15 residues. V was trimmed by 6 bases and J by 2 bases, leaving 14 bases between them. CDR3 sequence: CASSSGYPPGNTIYF. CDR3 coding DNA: TGTGCCAGCAGCTCCGGGTATCCCCCTGGAAACACCATATATTTT.

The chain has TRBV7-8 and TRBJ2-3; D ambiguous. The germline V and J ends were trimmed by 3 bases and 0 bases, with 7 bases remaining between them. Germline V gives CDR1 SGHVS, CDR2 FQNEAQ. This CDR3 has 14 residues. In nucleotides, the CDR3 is TGTGCCAGCAGCTTTTACGGGAGCACAGATACGCAGTATTTT. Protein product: CASSFYGSTDTQYF.

The CDR3 region is CAISEAGGMNTEAFF. CDR3 DNA: TGTGCCATCAGTGAGGCAGGGGGGATGAACACTGAAGCTTTCTTT. V is TRBV10-3 and J is TRBJ1-1; 7 nucleotides align to TRBD1. V gave up 2 bases and J gave up 0 bases; unmatched junction bases: 3. The CDR3 consists of 15 residues. Germline V gives CDR1 ENHRY, CDR2 SYGVKD.

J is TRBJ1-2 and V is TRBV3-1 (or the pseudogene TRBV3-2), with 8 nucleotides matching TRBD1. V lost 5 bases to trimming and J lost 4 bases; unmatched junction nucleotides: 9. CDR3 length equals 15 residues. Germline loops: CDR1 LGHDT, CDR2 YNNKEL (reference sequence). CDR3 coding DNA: TGTGCCAGCAGCTCCCCCGACAGGGGACTCTATGGCTACACCTTC. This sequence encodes CASSSPDRGLYGYTF.

The CDR3 protein is CSVEYYGRGQANTEAFF. CDR3 nucleotides: TGCAGCGTTGAATATTACGGACGCGGACAGGCGAACACTGAAGCTTTCTTT. V and J are TRBV29-1 and TRBJ1-1; 7 bases align to TRBD1. Germline V gene data show CDR1 as SQVTM and CDR2 as ANQGSEA. Trimming took 2 bases from V and 1 from J; bases not matched to a gene: 13. CDR3 length: 17 amino acids. Filled out from reference TRBV29-1 and TRBJ1-1, the complete variable domain reads SAVISQKPSRDICQRGTSLTIQCQVDSQVTMMFWYRQQPGQSLTLIATANQGSEATYESGFVIDKFPISRPNLTFSTLTVSNMSPEDSSIYLCSVEYYGRGQANTEAFFGQGTRLTVV.

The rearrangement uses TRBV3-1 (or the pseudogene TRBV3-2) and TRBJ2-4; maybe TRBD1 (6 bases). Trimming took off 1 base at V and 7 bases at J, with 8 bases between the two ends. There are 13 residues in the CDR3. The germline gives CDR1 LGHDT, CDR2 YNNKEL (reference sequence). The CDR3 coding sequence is TGTGCCAGCAGCCAAGGGACAGATAACATTCAGTACTTC. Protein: CASSQGTDNIQYF.

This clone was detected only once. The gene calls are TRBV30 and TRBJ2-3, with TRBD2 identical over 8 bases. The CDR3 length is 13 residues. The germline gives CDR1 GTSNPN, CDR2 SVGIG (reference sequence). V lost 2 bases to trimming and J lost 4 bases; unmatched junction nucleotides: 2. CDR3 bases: TGTGCCTGGAGTAGCGGGAGCGCAGATACGCAGTATTTT. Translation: CAWSSGSADTQYF.

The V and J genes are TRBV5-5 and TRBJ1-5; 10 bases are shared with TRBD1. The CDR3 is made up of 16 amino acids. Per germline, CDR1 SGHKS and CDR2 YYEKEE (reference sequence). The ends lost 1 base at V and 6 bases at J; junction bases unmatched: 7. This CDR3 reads CASSLWTGGTGQPQHF. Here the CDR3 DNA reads TGTGCCAGCAGCTTGTGGACAGGGGGAACGGGTCAGCCCCAGCATTTT.

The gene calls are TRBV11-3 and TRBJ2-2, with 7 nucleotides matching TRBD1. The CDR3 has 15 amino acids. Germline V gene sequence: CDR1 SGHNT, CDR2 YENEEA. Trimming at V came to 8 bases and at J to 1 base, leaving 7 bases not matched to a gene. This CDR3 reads CASSKGQVNTGELFF. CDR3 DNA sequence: TGTGCCAGCTCTAAAGGACAGGTGAACACCGGGGAGCTGTTTTTT.

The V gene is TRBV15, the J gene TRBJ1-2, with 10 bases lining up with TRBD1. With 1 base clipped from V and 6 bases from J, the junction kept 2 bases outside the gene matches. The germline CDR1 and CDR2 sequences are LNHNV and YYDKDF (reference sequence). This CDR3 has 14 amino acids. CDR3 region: CATSRGGTGDGYTF. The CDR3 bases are TGTGCCACCAGCAGAGGAGGGACAGGGGATGGCTACACCTTC. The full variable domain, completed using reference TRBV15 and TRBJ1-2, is DAMVIQNPRYQVTQFGKPVTLSCSQTLNHNVMYWYQQKSSQAPKLLFHYYDKDFNNEADTPDNFQSRRPNTSFCFLDIRSPGLGDTAMYLCATSRGGTGDGYTFGSGTRLTVV.

In DNA, the CDR3 is TGTGCCAGCAGCTTTGGCAGGGGGAACAATCAGCCCCAGCATTTT. This codes for CASSFGRGNNQPQHF. The rearrangement uses TRBV7-3 and TRBJ1-5; TRBD1 matches 7 bases. The V and J ends lost 3 bases and 3 bases, in that order; junction bases with no gene match: 5. Germline V lookup: CDR1 SGHTA, CDR2 FQGTGA. This CDR3 has 15 amino acids.

The CDR3 loop is CASSVSGGSRSSYNEQFF. In nucleotides, the CDR3 is TGTGCCAGCAGTGTTAGCGGGGGGTCACGTAGCTCCTACAATGAGCAGTTCTTC. This chain uses TRBV25-1 with TRBJ2-1, with 10 bases identical to TRBD2. From germline, CDR1 is MGHDK and CDR2 SYGVNS. V dropped 4 bases and J dropped 0; count of bases not matched to a gene: 9. The CDR3 covers 18 residues.

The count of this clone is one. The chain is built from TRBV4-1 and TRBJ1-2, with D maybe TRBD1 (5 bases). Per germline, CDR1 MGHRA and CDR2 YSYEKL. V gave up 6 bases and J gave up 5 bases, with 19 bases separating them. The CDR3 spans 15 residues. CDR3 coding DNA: TGCGCCAGCAGTCCCGAACAGGCCTCCGCTTATGGCTACACCTTC. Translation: CASSPEQASAYGYTF.

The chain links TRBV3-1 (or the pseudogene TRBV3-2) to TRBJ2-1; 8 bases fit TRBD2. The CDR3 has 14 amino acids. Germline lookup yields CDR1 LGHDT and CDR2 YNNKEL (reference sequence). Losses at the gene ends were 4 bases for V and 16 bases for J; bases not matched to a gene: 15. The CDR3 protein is CASSPRGTGGPPFF. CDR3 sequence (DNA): TGTGCCAGCAGCCCAAGAGGGACGGGAGGGCCCCCATTCTTC.

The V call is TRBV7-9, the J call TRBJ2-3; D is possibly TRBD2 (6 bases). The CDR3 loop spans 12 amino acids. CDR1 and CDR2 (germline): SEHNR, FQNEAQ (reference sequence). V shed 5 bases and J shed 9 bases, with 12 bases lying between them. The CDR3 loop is CASSAHGRTQYF. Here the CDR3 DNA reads TGTGCCAGCAGCGCCCATGGGAGGACGCAGTATTTT. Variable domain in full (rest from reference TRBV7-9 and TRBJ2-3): DTGVSQNPRHKITKRGQNVTFRCDPISEHNRLYWYRQTLGQGPEFLTYFQNEAQLEKSRLLSDRFSAERPKGSFSTLEIQRTEQGDSAMYLCASSAHGRTQYFGPGTRLTVL.

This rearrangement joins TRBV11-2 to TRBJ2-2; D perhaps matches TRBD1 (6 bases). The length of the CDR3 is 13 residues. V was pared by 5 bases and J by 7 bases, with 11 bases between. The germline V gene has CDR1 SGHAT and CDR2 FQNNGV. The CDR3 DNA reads TGTGCCAGCAGCCCGGGACAACTCGGGGAGCTGTTTTTT. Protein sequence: CASSPGQLGELFF.

CDR3 sequence reads: CASSPSERIGRSSYEQYF. In nucleotides, the CDR3 is TGTGCCAGCTCACCATCCGAAAGGATAGGTCGGAGCTCCTACGAGCAGTACTTC. The chain joins TRBV18 to TRBJ2-7; the D is unclear. Trimming removed 2 bases from V and 0 bases from J, with 20 bases in between. Germline lookup yields CDR1 KGHSH and CDR2 LQKENI. The CDR3 runs 18 residues.

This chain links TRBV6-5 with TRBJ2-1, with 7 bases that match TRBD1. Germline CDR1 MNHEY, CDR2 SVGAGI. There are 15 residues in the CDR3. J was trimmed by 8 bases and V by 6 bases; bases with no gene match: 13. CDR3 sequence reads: CASRQNRGFMDEQFF. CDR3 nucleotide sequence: TGTGCCAGCAGGCAGAACAGGGGATTTATGGATGAGCAGTTCTTC.

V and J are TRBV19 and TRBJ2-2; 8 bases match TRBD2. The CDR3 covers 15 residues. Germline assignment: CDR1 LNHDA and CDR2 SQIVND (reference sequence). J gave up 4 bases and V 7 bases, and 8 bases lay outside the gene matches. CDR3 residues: CASKSGGRSTGELFF. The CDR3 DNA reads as TGTGCCAGTAAGAGCGGCGGGAGGAGCACCGGGGAGCTGTTTTTT.